A single TCR beta chain is shown here with its context. Its antigen remains unidentified. No per-base quality is available; no much larger clone lies one base away. These data are taken from a study of T cell responses to AZD1222 COVID-19 vaccine (dated by TCRdb to the early 2020s). General notes on the study: Because spike-specific TCR depth and breadth did not differ between the two schedules, AZD1222 recipients who got a second dose at roughly 4 weeks were pooled with those who got a second dose at roughly 12 weeks. TCR sequencing was performed for some 250 trial participants, of whom roughly 200 were given two doses of AZD1222 and some 26 were given two doses of MenACWY control vaccine. Trial participants were enrolled by age into 18-55, 56-69 and 70-plus year subgroups, with around 140, 26 and 57 TCR-sequenced participants respectively. Overall study results and their limits: Because no samples from the day 14 peak response were available, repertoires could be characterized only after the peak T cell response. Reportedly, close to half of the unique spike-specific TCRs recognized epitopes lying outside the regions that are mutated in the B.1.351 and B.1.1.7 variants. Vaccine-associated CD4 TCRs spanned the whole spike protein, with dominant responses in regions 160-218 and 743-854. In the small 56-69-year group, the increase in depth fell short of significance, most likely because of low power. After two AZD1222 doses, both the breadth and the depth of spike-specific TCRs were significantly higher than at day 0 and than in MenACWY recipients. Participants were mostly white British and included more females than males, and it was suggested by the authors that clonal diversity may have been underestimated. Conclusions about previously exposed vaccinees are limited, since just five or six AZD1222 recipients were seropositive for SARS-CoV-2 at baseline.

The CDR3 regions of human TCRbeta chains were analyzed by immunosequencing. The study's processing was this. Repertoire TCRs were checked for matches against a reference library of SARS-CoV-2-specific TCRs that had been generated using the MIRA antigen-specificity platform. Breadth was defined as the fraction of unique TCRs that were SARS-CoV-2-associated. Depth was defined as the fraction of total T cells that were SARS-CoV-2-associated. Using the MIRA data, each spike-specific TCR was assigned both to the spike region to which the TCR was reactive and to a CD4 or CD8 class. Log10-transformed breadth and depth values were compared by one-way ANOVA with Sidak's multiple comparisons tests. Sourced from immuneACCESS, this table was stored by TCRdb with only in-frame sequences that have V and J called. A share of the clones is absent; for the studies checked, an unresolved V gene accounts for under half, and the remainder has no known explanation. V and J calls and clone size come straight from that table; D and trimming were deduced from the DNA. This sample holds about 110,000 clones; over 75% were observed only once. About 10% of the sample belongs to the ten largest clones.

The CDR3 numbers 14 residues from cysteine through phenylalanine. The read is trimmed to its CDR3 DNA, 42 bases read in frame from base 1. CDR1 and CDR2, per the germline V gene, are KGHDR and SFDVKD. V has 12 bases trimmed and J has 5 bases trimmed; junction bases matching no gene number 11. What the time point label conveys for this sample: baseline before first vaccination. Samples from vaccinated people were obtained from the UK trials COV001 and COV002, which included a single-blind randomized controlled phase 2/3 trial of AZD1222 (ChAdOx1 nCoV-19) in healthy adults. Trial participant PBMC samples were collected at day 0 and day 28 after the second dose for TCRbeta chain sequencing.

This receptor was obtained from an adult in good health. The chain is encoded by TRBV24-1 joined to TRBJ2-3; 9 junctional bases match TRBD1. The sequenced sample was peripheral blood, obtained on day 0 of AZD1222 vaccination. For the CDR3, the sequence is CAPLKDRGRDTQYF. At the DNA level, the sequence is TGTGCCCCCCTCAAGGACAGGGGACGAGATACGCAGTATTTT.